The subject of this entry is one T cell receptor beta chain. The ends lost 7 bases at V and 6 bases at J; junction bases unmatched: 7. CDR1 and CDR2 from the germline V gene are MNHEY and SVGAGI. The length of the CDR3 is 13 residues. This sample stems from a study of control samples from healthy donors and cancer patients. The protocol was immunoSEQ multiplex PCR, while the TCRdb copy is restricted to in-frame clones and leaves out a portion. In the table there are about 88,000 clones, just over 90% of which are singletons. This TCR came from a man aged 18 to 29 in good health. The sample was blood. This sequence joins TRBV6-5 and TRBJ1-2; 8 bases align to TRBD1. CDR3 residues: CASKPTGVDGYTF. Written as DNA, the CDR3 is TGTGCCAGCAAACCGACAGGGGTGGATGGCTACACCTTC.